This entry features one TCR beta chain sequence. The data stem from a study of blood T cell repertoires in COVID-19. In the original processing: How many nucleated cells were present was estimated from reference gene primer amplification. Clones were sequenced by immunoSEQ multiplex PCR, and TCRdb holds only the in-frame ones, with some missing. Clone size and the V and J calls come from that table; the DNA yielded D and trimming. The top ten clones hold around 50% of a sample with roughly 20,000 clones, 70% to 80% of them seen once. Germline trimming cut 5 bases from V and 4 bases from J; bases unmatched to any gene: 8. The CDR3 extends over 16 amino acids. Germline V CDR1 and CDR2: SEHNR, FQNEAQ (reference sequence).

This chain joins TRBV7-9 and TRBJ2-1; TRBD1 aligns across 10 bases. The sequence came from an elderly man with acute or convalescent COVID-19. Sequencing used peripheral blood. CDR3 residues: CASSPPPGQGYNEQFF. CDR3 nucleotides: TGTGCCAGCAGCCCCCCACCGGGACAGGGGTACAATGAGCAGTTCTTC. Using reference TRBV7-9 and TRBJ2-1 for the parts outside the CDR3, the full variable domain is DTGVSQNPRHKITKRGQNVTFRCDPISEHNRLYWYRQTLGQGPEFLTYFQNEAQLEKSRLLSDRFSAERPKGSFSTLEIQRTEQGDSAMYLCASSPPPGQGYNEQFFGPGTRLTVL.